The clone carrying this TCR beta chain has only a few counts. Unique molecular identifiers were used to barcode this TCRbeta library. TCRdb fed the PCR reads into MiXCR, producing one record per CDR3 protein. Of about 610,000 distinct CDR3 sequences in the sample, about 10% are singletons; the top ten hold roughly 4%. Germline V gives CDR1 MNHEY, CDR2 SVGAGI. CDR3 size: 14 residues. J lost 7 bases, V lost 7 bases, and 6 bases had no gene match. This sample was taken from a study of T-cell reconstitution after alpha-beta-depleted transplantation in children. The sequenced sample was PBMCs from the stem cell graft donor, obtained from the stem cell graft. The receptor was isolated from a human donor who donated a stem cell graft to a child with acute myeloid leukemia. V gene TRBV6-5 combines with J gene TRBJ2-1; 11 bases align to TRBD1. The CDR3: CASTPGQGVNEQFF. The CDR3 DNA is TGTGCCAGCACCCCGGGACAGGGGGTAAATGAGCAGTTCTTC.